This T cell receptor beta chain emerged from a study of blood T cells in healthy people across ages. Study results and limitations: Using unsorted PBMCs precluded a conclusive naive versus antigen-experienced comparison.

This clonotype has only a few counts. Its specificity is not known. All donors came from Russia, were Caucasian and healthy, and spanned ages roughly 6 to 95. The CDR3 runs 16 residues. J was trimmed by 3 bases and V by 2 bases; bases with no gene match: 8. Primers used in a second PCR of roughly 6 to 11 cycles were a sample-barcoded 5' primer and a J-beta primer mix. The study obtained at least 2.5 million CDR3-containing paired-end reads from every sample. TCRdb re-called the 5' RACE reads through MiXCR, storing one row per CDR3 protein. The table lists fewer than 1,200,000 distinct CDR3 sequences, roughly a quarter of them singletons. The data were also submitted as part of a second study, on T cells of mothers and their children.

This sequence joins TRBV12-3 or TRBV12-4 and TRBJ2-3; 7 bases line up with TRBD2. Material: blood. This TCR derives from a girl aged 2 to 9 in good health. Written as DNA, the CDR3 is TGTGCCAGCAGTTTAAGTGGCGGGGGTTTAACAGATACGCAGTATTTT. It encodes CASSLSGGGLTDTQYF.